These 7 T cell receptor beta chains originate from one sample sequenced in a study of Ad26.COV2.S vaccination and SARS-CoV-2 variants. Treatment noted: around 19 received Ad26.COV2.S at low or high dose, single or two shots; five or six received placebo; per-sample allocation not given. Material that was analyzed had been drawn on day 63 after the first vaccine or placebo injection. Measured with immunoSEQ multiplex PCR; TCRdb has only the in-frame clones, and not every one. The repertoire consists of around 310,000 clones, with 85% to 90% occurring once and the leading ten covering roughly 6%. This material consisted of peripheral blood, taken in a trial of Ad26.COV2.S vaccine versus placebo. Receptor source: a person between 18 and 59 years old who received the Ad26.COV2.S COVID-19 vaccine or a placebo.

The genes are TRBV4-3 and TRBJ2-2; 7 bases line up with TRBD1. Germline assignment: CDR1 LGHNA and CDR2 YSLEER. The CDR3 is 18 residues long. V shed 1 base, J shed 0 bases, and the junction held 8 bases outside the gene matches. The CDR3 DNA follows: TGCGCCAGCAGCCAAGGTTTGATGGACAGGTCGAACACCGGGGAGCTGTTTTTT. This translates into CASSQGLMDRSNTGELFF.

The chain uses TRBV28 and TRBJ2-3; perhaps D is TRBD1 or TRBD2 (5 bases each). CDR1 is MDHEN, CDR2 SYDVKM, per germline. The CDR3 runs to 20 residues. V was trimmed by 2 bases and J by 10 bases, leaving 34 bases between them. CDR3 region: CASSLRSGFGSGGFNPSQYF. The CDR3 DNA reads TGTGCCAGCAGTTTAAGGTCGGGGTTCGGGTCTGGGGGTTTCAATCCATCGCAGTATTTT. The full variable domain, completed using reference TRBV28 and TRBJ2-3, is DVKVTQSSRYLVKRTGEKVFLECVQDMDHENMFWYRQDPGLGLRLIYFSYDVKMKEKGDIPEGYSVSREKKERFSLILESASTNQTSMYLCASSLRSGFGSGGFNPSQYFGPGTRLTVL.

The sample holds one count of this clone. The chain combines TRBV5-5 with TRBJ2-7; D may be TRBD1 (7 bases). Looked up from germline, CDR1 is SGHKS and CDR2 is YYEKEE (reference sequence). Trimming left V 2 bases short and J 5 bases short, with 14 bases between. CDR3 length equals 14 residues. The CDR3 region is CASSLGGGLNEQYF. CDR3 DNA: TGTGCCAGCAGCTTAGGAGGGGGCTTAAACGAGCAGTACTTC.

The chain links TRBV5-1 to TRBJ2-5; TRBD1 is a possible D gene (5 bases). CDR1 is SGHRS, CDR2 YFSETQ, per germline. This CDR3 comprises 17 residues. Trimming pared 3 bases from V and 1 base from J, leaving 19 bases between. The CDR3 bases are TGCGCCAGCAGCTCACCCCGACTTGACAGTATCCAAGAGACCCAGTACTTC. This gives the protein CASSSPRLDSIQETQYF.

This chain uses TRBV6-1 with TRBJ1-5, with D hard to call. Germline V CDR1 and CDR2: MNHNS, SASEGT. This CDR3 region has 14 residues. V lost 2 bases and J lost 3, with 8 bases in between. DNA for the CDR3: TGTGCCAGCAGTGAAAGAGGTTACAATCAGCCCCAGCATTTT. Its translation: CASSERGYNQPQHF.

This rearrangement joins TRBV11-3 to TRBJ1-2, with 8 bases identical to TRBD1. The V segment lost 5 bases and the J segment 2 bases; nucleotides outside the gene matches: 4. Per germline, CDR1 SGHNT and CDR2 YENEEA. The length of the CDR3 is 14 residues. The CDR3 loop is CASSQTGVNYGYTF. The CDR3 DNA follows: TGTGCCAGCAGCCAGACAGGGGTGAACTATGGCTACACCTTC.

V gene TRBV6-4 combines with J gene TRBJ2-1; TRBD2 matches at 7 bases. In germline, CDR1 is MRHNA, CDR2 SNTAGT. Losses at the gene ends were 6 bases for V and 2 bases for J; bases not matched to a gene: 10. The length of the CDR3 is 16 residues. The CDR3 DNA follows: TGTGCCAGCAGAAGACTAGCCGCGTTACCCTACAATGAGCAGTTCTTC. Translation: CASRRLAALPYNEQFF.